Listed below are T cell receptor beta chains from one sample, sequenced in a study of graft-versus-host responses after intestinal transplantation. The antigens these receptors bind are not known. Method: immunoSEQ multiplex PCR; TCRdb's copy keeps in-frame clones and lacks some. The table includes about 98,000 clones, over 80% detected once. The sequencing here drew on unstimulated CD8+ T cells sorted from spleen or lymph node cells, taken before intestinal transplant. The origin of the receptors is a human donor who received an intestinal transplant. Both conserved end residues are part of each CDR3.

v_gene	len	j_gene	CDR3aa
TRBV29-1	14	TRBJ2-7	CSVVGTPEGLEQYF
TRBV27	12	TRBJ2-7	CASSLGGGEQYF
TRBV19	15	TRBJ2-5	CASSTRGRGQETQYF
TRBV11-3	16	TRBJ2-1	CASSPYSGSSYNEQFF
TRBV11-2	15	TRBJ2-3	CASSLEGQNTDTQYF
TRBV6-6	13	TRBJ1-1	CASRQGLNTEAFF
TRBV6-5	15	TRBJ2-7	CASSDTGGASYEQYF
TRBV28	12	TRBJ1-2	CASSPLIYGYTF
TRBV7-6	16	TRBJ2-7	CASSRGEGQGGYEQYF
TRBV5-1	16	TRBJ2-4	CASSFRDRGTKNIQYF
TRBV6-4	14	TRBJ2-1	CASSAGEVGHEQFF
TRBV4-1	13	TRBJ2-7	CASSHRDSYEQYF
TRBV7-9	12	TRBJ1-4	CASSWTGGKLFF
TRBV7-9	18	TRBJ1-5	CASSLGQGDYRGNQPQHF
TRBV6-5	15	TRBJ1-1	CASSYQGAGNTEAFF
TRBV4-1	16	TRBJ2-7	CASSQGLRDNLYEQYF
TRBV4-2	15	TRBJ2-2	CASSRRTGITGELFF
TRBV27	16	TRBJ2-2	CASALYPGQNTGELFF
TRBV7-9	13	TRBJ1-3	CASSLLAGNTIYF
TRBV10-2	15	TRBJ2-7	CASSDGTGWTYEQYF
TRBV27	13	TRBJ2-1	CASLGAGGHEQFF
TRBV18	14	TRBJ1-2	CASSRFTGVEGYTF
TRBV10-1	13	TRBJ1-3	CASSADSGNTIYF
TRBV27	18	TRBJ2-4	CASSLSGLAPKFGNIQYF
TRBV23-1	14	TRBJ1-5	CATKSKGADQPQHF
TRBV30	15	TRBJ1-5	CAWSGDRGGNQPQHF
TRBV11-1	12	TRBJ1-6	CASSSSPKALHF
TRBV13	15	TRBJ2-7	CASSPGGGNAYEQYF
TRBV13	12	TRBJ1-5	CASSSENQPQHF
TRBV2	14	TRBJ2-5	CASSETTGDETQYF
TRBV7-3	15	TRBJ2-7	CASSWTAGTTYEQYF
TRBV6-5	12	TRBJ2-7	CASSVRGAEQYF
TRBV6-1	15	TRBJ2-7	CASFSVGTDSYEQYF
TRBV5-1	15	TRBJ2-5	CASSSITGYQETQYF
TRBV9	17	TRBJ2-1	CASSVGGGARLTNEQFF
TRBV4-1	14	TRBJ1-1	CASSQDGGTTEAFF
TRBV5-6	19	TRBJ2-3	CASSLVGTGVLSSTDTQYF
TRBV15	13	TRBJ2-5	CATSTDRMETQYF
TRBV5-1	14	NA	CASSLFFASYEQYF
TRBV2	15	TRBJ2-1	CASFRRGSSYNEQFF
TRBV28	15	TRBJ2-6	CASSLTVSGANVLTF
TRBV27	18	TRBJ2-5	CASSLGTGGPVRQETQYF
TRBV7-6	15	TRBJ2-3	CASSLAGPPPDTQYF
TRBV2	14	TRBJ2-5	CATITSGGGETQYF
TRBV4-1	15	TRBJ1-3	CASSQEVVWGNTIYF
TRBV6-1	19	TRBJ1-5	CASSEGLGDRGYSNQPQHF
TRBV27	13	TRBJ1-5	CASSLQINQPQHF
TRBV4-1	15	TRBJ2-7	CASSQGGRALGEQYF
TRBV5-6	13	TRBJ1-1	CASRHMGNTEAFF
TRBV27	17	TRBJ1-1	CASSPQGSSQMNTEAFF
TRBV5-1	16	TRBJ1-1	CASSLGTGAVGTEAFF
TRBV7-9	16	TRBJ2-1	CASSLGTSGRWSEQFF
TRBV29-1	19	TRBJ2-1	CSVMSPGQGGFEPYNEQFF
TRBV5-4	15	TRBJ1-2	CASSGPGQPNYGYTF